This TCR beta chain was identified in a study of T cell changes during pregnancy in multiple sclerosis. Sequencing used immunoSEQ multiplex PCR; TCRdb keeps in-frame clones, though not all of them. The sample yields about 70,000 clones, just over 90% seen once. The CDR3 runs to 17 residues. Trimming cost V 3 bases and J 3 bases, with 18 bases left between them. The germline V gene encodes CDR1 LNHDA and CDR2 SQIVND (reference sequence). The V call is TRBV19, the J call TRBJ1-5; a weak D match, TRBD1 (6 bases). The sample here was peripheral blood, taken in the third trimester of pregnancy. The sequence derives from a female donor with multiple sclerosis, enrolled in a pregnancy study. The chain's CDR3 is CASSMRIRRTVNQPQHF. DNA of the CDR3: TGTGCCAGTAGTATGAGAATAAGGAGGACAGTCAATCAGCCCCAGCATTTT.